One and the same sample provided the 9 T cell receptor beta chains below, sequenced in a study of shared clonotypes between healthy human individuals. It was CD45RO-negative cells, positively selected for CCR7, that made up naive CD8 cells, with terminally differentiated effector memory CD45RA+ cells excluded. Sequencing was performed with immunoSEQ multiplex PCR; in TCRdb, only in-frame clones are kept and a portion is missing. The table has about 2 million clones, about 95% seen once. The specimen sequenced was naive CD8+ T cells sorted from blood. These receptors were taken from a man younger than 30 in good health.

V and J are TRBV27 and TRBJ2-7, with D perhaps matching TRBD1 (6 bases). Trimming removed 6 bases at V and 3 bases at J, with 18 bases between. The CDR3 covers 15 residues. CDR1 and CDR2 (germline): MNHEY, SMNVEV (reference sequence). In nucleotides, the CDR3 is TGTGCCAGCAGCTCCCGGACAGAAGTAAACTACGAGCAGTACTTC. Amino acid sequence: CASSSRTEVNYEQYF.

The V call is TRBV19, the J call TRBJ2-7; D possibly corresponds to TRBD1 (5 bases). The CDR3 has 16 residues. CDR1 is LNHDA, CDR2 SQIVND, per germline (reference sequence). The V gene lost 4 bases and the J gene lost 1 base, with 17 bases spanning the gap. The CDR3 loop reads CASSTRQTTISYEQYF. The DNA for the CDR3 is TGTGCCAGTAGTACGCGACAGACGACGATTTCCTACGAGCAGTACTTC. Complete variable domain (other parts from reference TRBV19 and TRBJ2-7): DGGITQSPKYLFRKEGQNVTLSCEQNLNHDAMYWYRQDPGQGLRLIYYSQIVNDFQKGDIAEGYSVSREKKESFPLTVTSAQKNPTAFYLCASSTRQTTISYEQYFGPGTRLTVT.

CDR3 sequence reads: CASSIWAGNEQFF. The CDR3 DNA follows: TGTGCCAGTAGTATCTGGGCGGGCAATGAGCAGTTCTTC. The chain is built from TRBV19 and TRBJ2-1; D possibly corresponds to TRBD2 (5 bases). V lost 3 bases and J 6 bases, leaving 9 bases between the germline ends. This CDR3 has 13 amino acids. CDR1 is LNHDA and CDR2 is SQIVND in the germline V gene (reference sequence).

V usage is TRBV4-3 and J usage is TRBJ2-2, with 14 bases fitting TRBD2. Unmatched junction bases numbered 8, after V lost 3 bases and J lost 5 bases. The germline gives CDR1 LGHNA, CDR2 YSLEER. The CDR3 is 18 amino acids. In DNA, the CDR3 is TGCGCCAGCAGCCACGGGACTAGCGGGAGTTATCTGACCGGGGAGCTGTTTTTT. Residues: CASSHGTSGSYLTGELFF.

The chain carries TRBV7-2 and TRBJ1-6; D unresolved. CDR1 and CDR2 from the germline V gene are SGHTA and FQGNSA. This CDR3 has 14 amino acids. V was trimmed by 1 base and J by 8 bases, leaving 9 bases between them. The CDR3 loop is CASSLEGWDSPLHF. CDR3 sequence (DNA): TGTGCCAGCAGCTTAGAGGGATGGGATTCACCCCTCCACTTT.

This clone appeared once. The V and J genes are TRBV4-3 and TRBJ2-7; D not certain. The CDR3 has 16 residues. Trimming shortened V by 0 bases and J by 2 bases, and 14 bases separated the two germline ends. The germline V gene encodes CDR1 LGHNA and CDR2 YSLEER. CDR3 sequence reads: CASSQDLGSRTYEQYF. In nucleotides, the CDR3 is TGCGCCAGCAGCCAAGATCTTGGGTCCCGGACCTACGAGCAGTACTTC.

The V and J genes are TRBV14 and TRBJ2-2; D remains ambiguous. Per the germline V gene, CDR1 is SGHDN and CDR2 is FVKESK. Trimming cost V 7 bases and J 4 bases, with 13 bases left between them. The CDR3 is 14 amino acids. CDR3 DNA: TGTGCCAGCACTATAAGTGGCGGCACCGGGGAGCTGTTTTTT. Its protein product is CASTISGGTGELFF.

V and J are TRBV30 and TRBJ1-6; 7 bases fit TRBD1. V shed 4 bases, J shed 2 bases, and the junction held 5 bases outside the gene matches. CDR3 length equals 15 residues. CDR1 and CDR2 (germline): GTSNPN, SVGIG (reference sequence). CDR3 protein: CAWMEGATYNSPLHF. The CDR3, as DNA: TGTGCCTGGATGGAGGGGGCTACCTATAATTCACCCCTCCACTTT.

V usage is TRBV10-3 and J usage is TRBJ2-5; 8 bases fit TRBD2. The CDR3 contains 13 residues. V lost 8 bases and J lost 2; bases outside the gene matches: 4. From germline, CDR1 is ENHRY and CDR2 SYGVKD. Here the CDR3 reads CAIRGGGQETQYF. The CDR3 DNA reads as TGTGCCATCCGGGGGGGCGGTCAAGAGACCCAGTACTTC.